This T cell receptor beta chain originates from a study of post-analysis software for immune sequencing data (dated by TCRdb to 2015 to 2017). Background for the entire study: Relapsing-remitting, secondary progressive and progressive-relapsing multiple sclerosis were recorded as disease courses, and subtype annotation was lacking for some patients. The patient repertoires were compared against more than 10 previously published healthy control repertoires obtained from donors aged roughly 6 to 25 years. A subset of samples was prepared in parallel using single-end sample barcoding, then pooled and co-amplified after Illumina adapter ligation. Broader findings and caveats from the paper: The control group was slightly older than the multiple sclerosis patient group. Significantly lower normalized Chao1 diversity was found in multiple sclerosis patients than in controls, suggesting substantial peripheral T-cell clonal expansion. When samples were clustered directly using the F measure, samples prepared in the same batch co-clustered strongly, which prompted a batch-effect correction.

TCR beta repertoires were profiled from peripheral blood of roughly 13 young patients with multiple sclerosis to demonstrate the VDJtools post-analysis software. The multiple sclerosis patients were children and adolescents between 6 and 15 years of age. The method behind the library was PCR. The sequencer was an Illumina HiSeq 2500. To reduce PCR and sequencing biases, unique molecular identifiers were built into the TCR beta cDNA libraries. Some 500,000 cDNA molecules were obtained per 1 to 10 million input T cells, so each molecule approximated one T cell. The patient libraries were prepared and sequenced with the same protocol used for the earlier healthy control dataset. Samples belonging to the same batch were prepared together, multiplexed and sequenced on a shared HiSeq lane. As for the original processing: Raw barcoded reads were processed with MIGEC, discarding single-read molecular identifier groups before consensus assembly and CDR3 extraction. Clonotype tables were post-analysed with VDJtools, and diversity was normalized by down-sampling all datasets to the smallest sample size. To correct batch-related cross-sample contamination, repertoire overlap clustering matched CDR3 amino acid sequences but not nucleotide sequences. TCRdb's own reprocessing of the public reads used fastp at Q25 and MiXCR and kept productive beta chains. Every distinct CDR3 protein forms one entry, paired with its most common genes and DNA. What appears here as the V and J calls and clone size reflects TCRdb's work, not the paper's. In this sample the table shows hundreds of thousands of distinct CDR3 sequences, 44% of which occur a single time. The ten most abundant clones make up under 2% of the sample.

A few counts support this clonotype. Its binding antigen is unknown. It has no much larger one-base neighbor in the sample; base qualities were not kept. Material: blood. This TCR derives from a girl aged 10 to 17 with multiple sclerosis.

The nucleotides read TGTGCCAGCAGCGCCGCAGCCGTTTATCGGGAGACCCAGTACTTC. The encoded protein is CASSAAAVYRETQYF. The sequence joins TRBV28 to TRBJ2-5; the D gene is not confidently resolved. The germline V gene specifies MDHEN as CDR1 and SYDVKM as CDR2. V drops 6 bases and J drops 5 bases, leaving 19 bases in between. The CDR3 sequence holds 15 residues, the cysteine and phenylalanine included. Here the CDR3 DNA is all that survives: 45 bases in frame from base 1.